One sample yielded the 28 T cell receptor beta chains listed below, sequenced in a study of T cell repertoires in cytomegalovirus infection. TCRdb called the reads again in MiXCR, with one record for every CDR3 protein. The sample yields about 440,000 distinct CDR3 sequences, roughly 30% seen once. Material: PBMCs. The origin of the receptors is a human donor in good health (CMV status not recorded). Some clones in this sample may be carry-over from other donors' samples.

J is TRBJ2-4 and V is TRBV6-5; D ambiguous. Trimming stripped 6 bases from V and 3 bases from J, with 9 bases between. This CDR3 is built from 13 residues. Germline lookup yields CDR1 MNHEY and CDR2 SVGAGI. The CDR3 DNA reads TGTGCCAGCAGGCAAGGTGGCAAAAACATTCAGTACTTC. It is translated as CASRQGGKNIQYF.

The chain combines TRBV12-3 or TRBV12-4 with TRBJ1-5; a possible D gene is TRBD1 (5 bases). Deletions cut 4 bases from V and 3 bases from J, with 10 bases between. CDR3 size: 14 residues. The chain's CDR3 is CASSSRQTNQPQHF. The CDR3 coding sequence is TGTGCCAGCAGTTCCAGACAGACCAATCAGCCCCAGCATTTT.

The chain is built from TRBV6-8 and TRBJ1-5, with D possibly being TRBD1 (5 bases). Deletions cut 6 bases from V and 2 bases from J, with 8 bases between. CDR3 length equals 13 residues. Germline values: CDR1 MNHGY, CDR2 SAAAGT. The CDR3 nucleotides read TGTGCCAGCAGGTCGACAGGCAATCAGCCCCAGCATTTT. Residues: CASRSTGNQPQHF.

On this clonotype: This sequence may be a read error, since a much larger clone differs from it by one base. The CDR3 nucleotides read TGTGCCAGCAGCTTAAACCCGGGAAAGGGAGACAATGAGCAGTTCTTC. Translating gives CASSLNPGKGDNEQFF. The chain carries TRBV7-6 and TRBJ2-1, with D perhaps TRBD2 (5 bases). Trimming left V 2 bases short and J 5 bases short, with 16 bases between. The CDR3 contains 16 residues. Germline V gene sequence: CDR1 SGHVS, CDR2 FNYEAQ.

This clonotype was recorded at least ten times. CDR3 in amino acids: CASSSSVREAFF. The CDR3 DNA is TGTGCCAGCAGCTCATCTGTAAGAGAAGCTTTCTTT. The chain employs TRBV7-2 and TRBJ1-1, with D uncertain. Germline V gene sequence: CDR1 SGHTA, CDR2 FQGNSA. The CDR3 length is 12 residues. V gave up 4 bases and J gave up 8 bases, with 11 bases separating them.

V gene TRBV12-3 or TRBV12-4 combines with J gene TRBJ1-5, with no clear D. The CDR3 length is 16 residues. V lost 11 bases, J lost 0 bases, and 20 bases lay in between. The CDR3 spells CACRPAGSYSNQPQHF. The DNA of the CDR3 is TGTGCCTGCCGGCCCGCGGGGAGTTATAGCAATCAGCCCCAGCATTTT.

The V call is TRBV19, the J call TRBJ2-7; 8 bases fit TRBD1. The trim removed 7 bases at V and 1 base at J, leaving 9 bases unmatched. This CDR3 region has 15 residues. The germline V gene encodes CDR1 LNHDA and CDR2 SQIVND (reference sequence). This CDR3 reads CASTVGTGGSYEQYF. DNA of the CDR3: TGTGCCAGTACCGTGGGGACAGGTGGGTCCTACGAGCAGTACTTC.

V gene TRBV7-6 combines with J gene TRBJ2-1; TRBD1 aligns across 7 bases. There are 16 residues in the CDR3. The V gene's germline CDR1 is SGHVS and CDR2 FNYEAQ. With V trimmed by 5 bases and J by 8 bases, 15 bases remained unmatched. The CDR3 bases are TGTGCCAGCAGCCACAGACAGGGCGTCCTTGTGGATGAGCAGTTCTTC. Amino acids: CASSHRQGVLVDEQFF.

The chain couples TRBV12-3 or TRBV12-4 to TRBJ1-1, with unresolved D. Trimming took 6 bases from V and 7 from J, leaving 24 bases between them. The CDR3 covers 16 residues. The CDR3 loop reads CASSPKLYPLDGEAFF. The CDR3 nucleotides read TGTGCCAGCAGCCCGAAATTATACCCTCTTGATGGTGAAGCTTTCTTT.

This clonotype showed up many times. This chain joins TRBV6-1 and TRBJ1-5; tentative D call: TRBD1 (5 bases). Per the germline V gene, CDR1 is MNHNS and CDR2 is SASEGT. Trimming removed 5 bases at V and 1 base at J, with 12 bases between. The CDR3 runs to 15 residues. This CDR3 reads CASSTQGGSNQPQHF. The CDR3 nucleotides read TGTGCCAGCAGTACCCAGGGTGGAAGCAATCAGCCCCAGCATTTT.

This chain uses TRBV5-1 with TRBJ2-1; TRBD2 agrees at 13 bases. The germline V gene has CDR1 SGHRS and CDR2 YFSETQ. V gave up 8 bases and J gave up 7 bases; unmatched junction bases: 9. The CDR3 has 15 amino acids. CDR3 sequence: CASTSGTSGVNEQFF. Written as DNA, the CDR3 is TGCGCCAGTACTTCCGGGACTAGCGGGGTAAATGAGCAGTTCTTC.

In its sample, this clonotype was seen many times. The chain uses TRBV7-8 and TRBJ2-1; possible D gene TRBD2, 5 bases. This CDR3 is built from 15 residues. Germline V gene sequence: CDR1 SGHVS, CDR2 FQNEAQ. V was trimmed by 2 bases and J by 7 bases, leaving 15 bases between them. CDR3 residues: CASSLLRASSNEQFF. In DNA, the CDR3 is TGTGCCAGCAGCTTACTACGTGCTAGCTCAAATGAGCAGTTCTTC.

This clonotype was observed at least ten times. The chain uses TRBV7-2 and TRBJ2-6; a possible D gene is TRBD1 (5 bases). The CDR3 loop spans 15 amino acids. V was trimmed by 2 bases and J by 3 bases, leaving 8 bases between them. Germline V gives CDR1 SGHTA, CDR2 FQGNSA. The CDR3 loop is CASSLSGLGANVLTF. DNA for the CDR3: TGTGCCAGCAGCTTATCAGGGCTTGGGGCCAACGTCCTGACTTTC.

This clonotype was seen many times. The gene calls are TRBV7-2 and TRBJ2-2, with unresolved D. Germline-derived CDR1 and CDR2 are SGHTA and FQGNSA. The CDR3 totals 15 residues. With 1 base removed from V and 4 bases from J, the gap between germline ends came to 10 bases. As DNA, the CDR3 is TGTGCCAGCAGCTTAGGAGGTTTCAGCACCGGGGAGCTGTTTTTT. It is translated as CASSLGGFSTGELFF.

The V and J genes are TRBV7-9 and TRBJ2-1; 8 bases are shared with TRBD1. Germline CDR1 is SEHNR and CDR2 is FQNEAQ (reference sequence). CDR3 length equals 15 residues. J gave up 5 bases and V 5 bases, and 8 bases lay outside the gene matches. The CDR3 DNA reads as TGTGCCAGCAGCATAGGGACAGGAGGTGACAATGAGCAGTTCTTC. Translation gives CASSIGTGGDNEQFF.

Notes on this clonotype: One end of the junction varies from germline; a read error may be responsible. The V gene is TRBV6-5, the J gene TRBJ2-7, with a tentative D call TRBD1 (6 bases). Germline lookup yields CDR1 MNHEY and CDR2 SVGAGI. There are 14 residues in the CDR3. This chain's CDR3 is CSSSYSTGWYEQYF. In DNA, the CDR3 is TGTTCCAGCAGTTACTCTACAGGGTGGTACGAGCAGTACTTC.

This clonotype was observed a few times. The chain joins TRBV5-1 to TRBJ2-7; D call uncertain. This CDR3 region has 14 residues. Trimming shortened V by 4 bases and J by 2 bases, and 13 bases separated the two germline ends. Germline V gene lookup returns CDR1 SGHRS and CDR2 YFSETQ. Here the CDR3 reads CASSLRTAPYEQYF. The CDR3, as DNA: TGCGCCAGCAGCCTAAGGACGGCTCCCTACGAGCAGTACTTC.

In its sample, this clonotype was seen many times. The chain combines TRBV12-3 or TRBV12-4 with TRBJ1-4, with D tentatively TRBD1 (5 bases). The V and J ends lost 3 bases and 7 bases respectively, with 21 bases between them. This CDR3 spans 17 amino acids. In DNA form, the CDR3 reads TGTGCCAGCAGTTTGGGGCAGGTTTCTTTGGTGCGTGAAAAACTGTTTTTT. Translation: CASSLGQVSLVREKLFF.

This clonotype was counted only a few times. V gene TRBV5-5 combines with J gene TRBJ2-1, with 11 bases matching TRBD2. The germline CDR1 and CDR2 sequences are SGHKS and YYEKEE (reference sequence). V lost 4 bases and J lost 4; bases outside the gene matches: 7. The CDR3 covers 16 residues. The CDR3 protein is CASSNPGTSGYNEQFF. The CDR3 coding sequence is TGTGCCAGCAGCAACCCCGGGACTAGCGGATACAATGAGCAGTTCTTC.

Ten or more counts support this clonotype. The chain is built from TRBV7-2 and TRBJ2-5; weak D call: TRBD2 (6 bases). Trimming cost V 5 bases and J 5 bases, with 15 bases left between them. CDR3 length equals 14 residues. Germline values: CDR1 SGHTA, CDR2 FQGNSA. DNA of the CDR3: TGTGCCAGCAGCCCCCCTACCGCGGGGGAGACCCAGTACTTC. Its translation: CASSPPTAGETQYF.

This clonotype came up many times. The chain couples TRBV11-2 to TRBJ1-1; no clear D. The CDR3 extends over 14 amino acids. Germline CDR1 reads SGHAT; CDR2 reads FQNNGV. Trimming removed 1 base at V and 1 base at J, with 7 bases between. CDR3 sequence (DNA): TGTGCCAGCAGCTTAGGTAAGGGGAACACTGAAGCTTTCTTT. Its translation: CASSLGKGNTEAFF.

V usage is TRBV6-5 and J usage is TRBJ1-2, with a tentative D call TRBD1 (6 bases). Germline lookup yields CDR1 MNHEY and CDR2 SVGAGI. Trimming removed 5 bases from V and 7 bases from J, with 14 bases in between. The length of the CDR3 is 13 residues. This CDR3 is CASSARQVGGYTF. In DNA form, the CDR3 reads TGTGCCAGCAGTGCCCGACAGGTCGGTGGCTACACCTTC.

This clonotype showed up many times. The chain recombines TRBV7-6 with TRBJ2-5; D unclear. The CDR3 spans 17 residues. Germline V CDR1 and CDR2: SGHVS, FNYEAQ. The V and J ends lost 1 base and 5 bases respectively, with 20 bases between them. The CDR3 DNA reads TGTGCCAGCAGCTTAGAGTCGGCAGGATTCGTACAGGAGACCCAGTACTTC. This translates into CASSLESAGFVQETQYF.

There are a few counts of this clonotype. The V gene is TRBV6-1, the J gene TRBJ1-2; D unresolved. Germline V gene sequence: CDR1 MNHNS, CDR2 SASEGT. V lost 5 bases and J lost 2, with 6 bases in between. This CDR3 comprises 12 residues. CDR3 protein: CASSSQNYGYTF. DNA of the CDR3: TGTGCCAGCAGTTCACAGAACTATGGCTACACCTTC.

A few counts support this clonotype. The J gene is TRBJ2-2, the V gene TRBV15; D ambiguous. The CDR3 is 13 residues long. Germline CDR1 is LNHNV and CDR2 is YYDKDF (reference sequence). Trimming removed 0 bases from V and 6 bases from J, with 5 bases in between. The CDR3: CATSRDRPGELFF. The CDR3 coding sequence is TGTGCCACCAGCAGAGATCGGCCCGGGGAGCTGTTTTTT.

In this sample, this clonotype turned up a few times. The chain joins TRBV20-1 to TRBJ1-5, with 10 positions matching TRBD1. Losses at the gene ends were 6 bases for V and 7 bases for J; bases not matched to a gene: 6. Germline-derived CDR1 and CDR2 are DFQATT and SNEGSKA (reference sequence). This CDR3 comprises 13 residues. DNA of the CDR3: TGCAGTGCAGACCGGGACAGGGGCCAGCCCCAGCATTTT. This gives the protein CSADRDRGQPQHF.

The chain joins TRBV7-6 to TRBJ1-1; no clear D. This CDR3 is 12 amino acids long. Germline lookup yields CDR1 SGHVS and CDR2 FNYEAQ. Trimming left V 10 bases short and J 7 bases short, with 16 bases between. The CDR3 loop is CANRQWNFEAFF. CDR3 nucleotide sequence: TGTGCCAACCGGCAGTGGAATTTTGAAGCTTTCTTT.

This clonotype was detected ten times or more. The chain couples TRBV7-8 to TRBJ1-6; no reliable D call. This CDR3 has 13 residues. Trimming took off 5 bases at V and 3 bases at J, with 5 bases between the two ends. CDR1 SGHVS and CDR2 FQNEAQ come from the germline V gene. The DNA of the CDR3 is TGTGCCAGCAGCCCTTACTATAATTCACCCCTCCACTTT. This encodes CASSPYYNSPLHF.